The 28 T cell receptor beta chains below were found in one sample sequenced in a study of control samples from healthy donors and cancer patients. Method: immunoSEQ multiplex PCR; TCRdb's copy keeps in-frame clones and lacks some. The sample consists of some 150,000 clones, around 90% of them appearing once. Source material: blood. The receptors come from a man aged 18 to 30 in good health.

The chain has TRBV9 and TRBJ2-7; 12 bases are a match to TRBD1. Germline loops: CDR1 SGDLS, CDR2 YYNGEE. V shed 0 bases and J 3 bases; nucleotides not matched to a gene: 7. CDR3 size: 17 residues. The CDR3 is CASSVGGTGGSVYEQYF. CDR3 nucleotides: TGTGCCAGCAGCGTAGGGGGGACAGGGGGCTCCGTCTACGAGCAGTACTTC.

The V and J genes are TRBV5-1 and TRBJ2-1; TRBD2 matches 7 bases. The CDR3 runs to 16 residues. Per the germline V gene, CDR1 is SGHRS and CDR2 is YFSETQ. The V and J ends lost 2 bases and 5 bases, in that order; junction bases with no gene match: 10. The CDR3 DNA sequence: TGCGCCAGCAGCTTACCTGCGGGACTACCCGACAATGAGCAGTTCTTC. Amino acids: CASSLPAGLPDNEQFF.

This rearrangement joins TRBV27 to TRBJ1-2, with D perhaps matching TRBD1 (5 bases). This CDR3 spans 14 amino acids. Deletions cut 3 bases from V and 4 bases from J, with 12 bases between. CDR1 is MNHEY and CDR2 is SMNVEV in the germline V gene (reference sequence). CDR3 amino acids: CASSLGRVSYGYTF. DNA of the CDR3: TGTGCCAGCAGTTTGGGCAGGGTAAGCTATGGCTACACCTTC.

In its sample, this clone was seen once. The chain has TRBV2 and TRBJ2-1; 7 bases line up with TRBD2. The CDR3 consists of 17 residues. The trim removed 5 bases at V and 0 bases at J, leaving 10 bases unmatched. Germline V gives CDR1 SNHLY, CDR2 FYNNEI. In DNA form, the CDR3 reads TGTGCCAGCAGTCTCAGTTTAGGGACTAACTCCTACAATGAGCAGTTCTTC. Translating gives CASSLSLGTNSYNEQFF. The entire variable domain, with the rest obtained from reference TRBV2 and TRBJ2-1, is as follows: EPEVTQTPSHQVTQMGQEVILRCVPISNHLYFYWYRQILGQKVEFLVSFYNNEISEKSEIFDDQFSVERPDGSNFTLKIRSTKLEDSAMYFCASSLSLGTNSYNEQFFGPGTRLTVL.

The chain recombines TRBV28 with TRBJ1-1; D gene unclear. Germline CDR1 MDHEN, CDR2 SYDVKM. Trimming shortened V by 5 bases and J by 6 bases, and 16 bases separated the two germline ends. The CDR3 has 14 amino acids. The CDR3 reads CASSPRALGAEAFF. For the CDR3, the DNA is TGTGCCAGCAGTCCACGGGCCCTAGGAGCTGAAGCTTTCTTT.

The rearrangement joins TRBV4-2 to TRBJ2-2; 7 nucleotides align to TRBD2. Germline lookup yields CDR1 LGHNA and CDR2 YNFKEQ. The V and J ends lost 3 bases and 7 bases, in that order; junction bases with no gene match: 5. The CDR3 is 14 amino acids. The CDR3 nucleotides read TGTGCCAGCAGCCAGAGACTAGCAGGCGGGGAGCTGTTTTTT. Encoded protein: CASSQRLAGGELFF.

The CDR3 loop is CAWGAGANVLTF. DNA for the CDR3: TGTGCCTGGGGAGCGGGGGCCAACGTCCTGACTTTC. This chain links TRBV30 with TRBJ2-6; D not certain. CDR1 is GTSNPN and CDR2 is SVGIG in the germline V gene (reference sequence). V was shortened by 5 bases and J by 4 bases, with 6 bases between the two germline ends. The CDR3 extends over 12 amino acids.

V and J are TRBV2 and TRBJ1-6; D unclear. V lost 8 bases and J 7 bases, leaving 15 bases between the germline ends. The CDR3 sequence is 14 residues long. Germline-derived CDR1 and CDR2 are SNHLY and FYNNEI. CDR3 residues: CASENGRPNSPLHF. CDR3 sequence (DNA): TGTGCCAGCGAGAATGGACGGCCCAATTCACCCCTCCACTTT.

This clone was counted once. The chain combines TRBV29-1 with TRBJ2-3; 7 bases are a match to TRBD1. Trimming removed 0 bases from V and 0 bases from J; junction bases left unmatched: 0. Germline V CDR1 and CDR2: SQVTM, ANQGSEA. CDR3 size: 14 residues. CDR3 sequence reads: CSVEEGGSTDTQYF. In DNA form, the CDR3 reads TGCAGCGTTGAAGAAGGGGGCAGCACAGATACGCAGTATTTT.

This chain connects TRBV5-4 to TRBJ2-7; perhaps TRBD1 as D (5 bases). This CDR3 is 13 amino acids long. CDR1 SGHNT and CDR2 YYREEE come from the germline V gene (reference sequence). V lost 2 bases to trimming and J lost 2 bases, with 8 bases between them. The CDR3 DNA follows: TGTGCCAGCAGCTTTGGCAGGGCCTACGAGCAGTACTTC. Protein: CASSFGRAYEQYF.

This clone has just one count. This chain links TRBV28 with TRBJ2-7, with TRBD1 as a possible D gene (5 bases). The germline V and J ends were trimmed by 1 base and 3 bases, with 10 bases remaining between them. The CDR3 contains 14 residues. Germline loops: CDR1 MDHEN, CDR2 SYDVKM. This CDR3 reads CASSLSGWGYEQYF. The DNA of the CDR3 is TGTGCCAGCAGTTTATCAGGGTGGGGCTACGAGCAGTACTTC.

This clone was observed a single time. The CDR3 DNA reads TGTGCCAGCAGTTTCCCCGGAGGCGGGGAGCTGTTTTTT. Encoded protein: CASSFPGGGELFF. The chain combines TRBV6-6 with TRBJ2-2; D perhaps matches TRBD2 (5 bases). The germline CDR1 and CDR2 sequences are MNHNY and SVGAGI (reference sequence). Trimming removed 4 bases at V and 7 bases at J, with 10 bases between. The CDR3 extends over 13 amino acids.

The V call is TRBV7-3, the J call TRBJ2-1; the match to TRBD1 covers 10 bases. CDR3 length: 15 amino acids. Germline values: CDR1 SGHTA, CDR2 FQGTGA. V lost 4 bases and J lost 4; bases outside the gene matches: 4. The CDR3 coding sequence is TGTGCCAGCAGCTCCGACAGGGGGCAATACAATGAGCAGTTCTTC. Protein: CASSSDRGQYNEQFF.

CDR3 sequence reads: CASSQDRTGIGAFF. The CDR3 DNA is TGCGCCAGCAGCCAAGATAGGACAGGAATAGGGGCTTTCTTT. The chain has TRBV4-1 and TRBJ1-1, with 7 bases lining up with TRBD1. The CDR3 is 14 amino acids. The germline V gene encodes CDR1 MGHRA and CDR2 YSYEKL. V trimming: 0 bases; J trimming: 11 bases; junction bases outside the gene matches: 9.

CDR3 DNA: TGTGCCAGCAGCGCCAACCGGGCCCCTGGGTACGAGCAGTACTTC. Translation: CASSANRAPGYEQYF. The V call is TRBV6-5, the J call TRBJ2-7; D is ambiguous. The CDR3 is 15 amino acids. Looked up from germline, CDR1 is MNHEY and CDR2 is SVGAGI. The V end lost 6 bases, the J end lost 4 bases, and 19 bases lay between the germline ends.

The chain employs TRBV24-1 and TRBJ2-3; 13 bases are shared with TRBD2. J was trimmed by 3 bases and V by 3 bases; bases with no gene match: 11. This CDR3 spans 19 amino acids. CDR1 and CDR2 (germline): KGHDR, SFDVKD. This CDR3 reads CATSDPTSGGAPGTDTQYF. The CDR3 bases are TGTGCCACCAGTGATCCTACTAGCGGGGGGGCCCCGGGGACAGATACGCAGTATTTT.

V gene TRBV5-1 combines with J gene TRBJ2-3; D is undetermined. The ends were cut back, 2 bases at V and 0 bases at J, with 4 bases in the middle. Germline V CDR1 and CDR2: SGHRS, YFSETQ. The CDR3 runs 13 residues. CDR3 loop: CASSFSSTDTQYF. CDR3 DNA sequence: TGCGCCAGCAGCTTCTCTAGCACAGATACGCAGTATTTT.

The chain links TRBV5-6 to TRBJ2-2, with TRBD1 as a possible D gene (5 bases). Germline V CDR1 and CDR2: SGHDT, YYEEEE. This CDR3 region has 16 residues. Deletions cut 0 bases from V and 7 bases from J, with 16 bases between. The CDR3 reads CASSLEWQGESGELFF. CDR3 DNA sequence: TGTGCCAGCAGCTTGGAGTGGCAGGGCGAGAGCGGGGAGCTGTTTTTT.

V gene TRBV28 combines with J gene TRBJ1-2; TRBD1 is a possible D gene (5 bases). The V gene lost 2 bases and the J gene lost 7 bases, with 11 bases spanning the gap. CDR1 is MDHEN and CDR2 is SYDVKM in the germline V gene. The CDR3 spans 13 residues. For the CDR3, the DNA is TGTGCCAGCAGTTTAAGGTGGGACTCTGGCTACACCTTC. This sequence encodes CASSLRWDSGYTF.

The chain carries TRBV27 and TRBJ2-1; TRBD2 agrees at 14 bases. The CDR3 extends over 15 amino acids. Germline CDR1 and CDR2: MNHEY and SMNVEV (reference sequence). Trimming cost V 5 bases and J 5 bases; bases outside gene matches: 2. DNA for the CDR3: TGTGCCAGCAGTGGACTAGCGGGGGGAGACAATGAGCAGTTCTTC. Encoded protein: CASSGLAGGDNEQFF.

The chain carries TRBV6-1 and TRBJ2-7; 12 bases match TRBD2. The J segment lost 6 bases and the V segment lost 2 bases, leaving 5 bases of the junction unmatched. Germline values: CDR1 MNHNS, CDR2 SASEGT. The CDR3 is 15 residues long. CDR3 sequence (DNA): TGTGCCAGCAGTGAACTAGCGGGGGGGGTTGGCGAGCAGTACTTC. Amino acid sequence: CASSELAGGVGEQYF.

The chain is built from TRBV6-2 or TRBV6-3 and TRBJ2-7, with TRBD1 matching over 7 bases. The germline CDR1 and CDR2 sequences are MNHEY and SVGEGT. V lost 2 bases to trimming and J lost 0 bases; unmatched junction nucleotides: 7. The CDR3 contains 16 residues. Here the CDR3 DNA reads TGTGCCAGCAGTTACGGGGCCGGGACAGACTCCTACGAGCAGTACTTC. It specifies CASSYGAGTDSYEQYF.

This clone appeared once. The chain joins TRBV3-1 (or the pseudogene TRBV3-2) to TRBJ2-4; 7 bases align to TRBD1. Trimming removed 1 base from V and 0 bases from J; junction bases left unmatched: 6. Germline V gene data show CDR1 as LGHDT and CDR2 as YNNKEL (reference sequence). This CDR3 has 17 residues. In nucleotides, the CDR3 is TGTGCCAGCAGCCAAGGCTCCTGGGACAGAGCCAAAAACATTCAGTACTTC. It codes for CASSQGSWDRAKNIQYF.

J is TRBJ2-7 and V is TRBV13, with 9 positions matching TRBD1. CDR3 length: 15 residues. Germline V CDR1 and CDR2: PRHDT, FYEKMQ (reference sequence). Trimming at V came to 3 bases and at J to 1 base, leaving 4 bases not matched to a gene. The CDR3 is CASSFRQGGSYEQYF. The CDR3 DNA reads TGTGCCAGCAGCTTTCGACAGGGGGGGTCCTACGAGCAGTACTTC.

This sequence joins TRBV9 and TRBJ2-3, with unresolved D. V was shortened by 2 bases and J by 0 bases, with 10 bases between the two germline ends. Per the germline V gene, CDR1 is SGDLS and CDR2 is YYNGEE. The CDR3 is made up of 15 amino acids. The DNA for the CDR3 is TGTGCCAGCAGCGTTAAGTACGGAAGCACAGATACGCAGTATTTT. Translation gives CASSVKYGSTDTQYF.

This clone was recorded once. The chain has TRBV2 and TRBJ2-7; tentatively, D is TRBD1 (6 bases). This CDR3 is 14 amino acids long. From germline, CDR1 is SNHLY and CDR2 FYNNEI. The V end lost 7 bases, the J end lost 2 bases, and 15 bases lay between the germline ends. CDR3 amino acids: CASTTTGLPYEQYF. The CDR3 bases are TGTGCCAGCACTACGACAGGTCTTCCCTACGAGCAGTACTTC.

This chain uses TRBV28 with TRBJ2-5; TRBD2 is a possible D gene (6 bases). The CDR3 totals 16 residues. The V end was cut by 6 bases, the J end by 0 bases, with 17 bases between. CDR1 MDHEN and CDR2 SYDVKM come from the germline V gene. The CDR3 bases are TGTGCCAGCAGGCTATTGGGGGGTGGGTACCAAGAGACCCAGTACTTC. Amino acid sequence: CASRLLGGGYQETQYF.

J is TRBJ2-5 and V is TRBV7-3, with D possibly matching TRBD2 (6 bases). With 8 bases removed from V and 3 bases from J, the gap between germline ends came to 13 bases. CDR3 size: 13 residues. Germline lookup yields CDR1 SGHTA and CDR2 FQGTGA. The CDR3 DNA follows: TGTGCCAGCGGGACTTCACCGAAAGAGACCCAGTACTTC. Residues: CASGTSPKETQYF.